The 23 T cell receptor beta chains below were found in one sample sequenced in a study of T cell changes during pregnancy in multiple sclerosis. Sequenced by immunoSEQ multiplex PCR; TCRdb stores in-frame clones only, minus some. The sample holds over 70,000 clones, roughly 90% seen once. Source: peripheral blood, taken in the first trimester of pregnancy. These receptors were obtained from a female donor in good health, enrolled as a control in a pregnancy study.

The chain links TRBV15 to TRBJ1-6; D unresolved. Germline V lookup: CDR1 LNHNV, CDR2 YYDKDF (reference sequence). Trimming stripped 5 bases from V and 6 bases from J, with 17 bases between. The CDR3 totals 16 residues. The CDR3 DNA follows: TGTGCCACCAGCTTCGGTAGCGGGTCGGGTAATTCACCCCTCCACTTT. Its translation is CATSFGSGSGNSPLHF.

The rearrangement joins TRBV4-2 to TRBJ1-2; TRBD1 matches at 11 bases. This CDR3 spans 16 amino acids. V lost 1 base to trimming and J lost 4 bases; unmatched junction nucleotides: 5. Germline V gene sequence: CDR1 LGHNA, CDR2 YNFKEQ. The CDR3 loop is CASSQGGTGGGYGYTF. The CDR3, as DNA: TGTGCCAGCAGCCAAGGTGGGACAGGGGGAGGCTATGGCTACACCTTC.

The J gene is TRBJ2-5, the V gene TRBV5-8; 15 bases map to TRBD2. V lost 3 bases, J lost 2 bases, and 2 bases stayed unmatched. This CDR3 has 16 residues. The germline V gene encodes CDR1 SGHTS and CDR2 YDEGEE. The chain's CDR3 is CASSSGTSGGQETQYF. CDR3 DNA: TGTGCCAGCAGCTCCGGGACTAGCGGGGGGCAAGAGACCCAGTACTTC.

The chain is built from TRBV11-1 and TRBJ2-7; the D gene is possibly TRBD1 (6 bases). CDR3 length: 13 residues. Germline loops: CDR1 SGHAT, CDR2 FQDESV (reference sequence). V lost 5 bases, J lost 6 bases, and 14 bases lay in between. CDR3 DNA: TGTGCCAGCAGCCGAATTCGGGACACCGAGCAGTACTTC. Translated: CASSRIRDTEQYF. The full variable domain, rest sourced from reference TRBV11-1 and TRBJ2-7, is EAEVAQSPRYKITEKSQAVAFWCDPISGHATLYWYRQILGQGPELLVQFQDESVVDDSQLPKDRFSAERLKGVDSTLKIQPAELGDSAMYLCASSRIRDTEQYFGPGTRLTVT.

The chain's CDR3 is CASRFKTAFSYEQYF. The CDR3 DNA reads TGCGCCAGCAGATTCAAGACAGCTTTCTCCTACGAGCAGTACTTC. The chain uses TRBV4-1 and TRBJ2-7; D is perhaps TRBD1 (5 bases). This CDR3 has 15 residues. With 6 bases removed from V and 0 bases from J, the gap between germline ends came to 15 bases. Germline V CDR1 and CDR2: MGHRA, YSYEKL.

The J gene is TRBJ1-2, the V gene TRBV28, with D possibly being TRBD1 (6 bases). Per the germline V gene, CDR1 is MDHEN and CDR2 is SYDVKM. V lost 6 bases and J lost 1, with 15 bases in between. The CDR3 consists of 15 residues. The CDR3 loop is CASSRGATNNYGYTF. The CDR3 nucleotides are TGTGCCAGCAGCCGGGGGGCGACTAATAACTATGGCTACACCTTC.

This clone was observed a handful of times. The chain has TRBV4-2 and TRBJ1-5; weak D call: TRBD1 (6 bases). The V and J ends lost 0 bases and 8 bases respectively, with 8 bases between them. Germline CDR1 and CDR2: LGHNA and YNFKEQ. The CDR3 covers 13 residues. In DNA, the CDR3 is TGTGCCAGCAGCCAAGAAGAGGGGGAGCCCCAGCATTTT. Translating it yields CASSQEEGEPQHF.

This chain joins TRBV10-1 and TRBJ2-7; D uncertain. CDR1 and CDR2 (germline): WNHNN, SYGVQD (reference sequence). With 0 bases removed from V and 3 bases from J, the gap between germline ends came to 15 bases. This CDR3 region has 16 residues. CDR3: CASSESTNGSIYEQYF. In nucleotides, the CDR3 is TGCGCCAGCAGTGAGTCGACAAACGGTTCCATCTACGAGCAGTACTTC.

The chain uses TRBV7-9 and TRBJ2-7; D is perhaps TRBD2 (6 bases). Trimming left V 10 bases short and J 4 bases short, with 23 bases between. This CDR3 has 15 residues. Germline-derived CDR1 and CDR2 are SEHNR and FQNEAQ (reference sequence). The CDR3: CATTSGLLGSYEQYF. The CDR3 nucleotides are TGTGCCACAACCTCGGGACTCCTGGGGTCATACGAGCAGTACTTC.

For this clone: An end of the junction does not agree with germline; a read error may underlie this. V and J are TRBV18 and TRBJ1-1, with TRBD1 as a possible D gene (6 bases). There are 15 residues in the CDR3. CDR1 KGHSH and CDR2 LQKENI come from the germline V gene. CDR3 sequence (DNA): TGTGCCAGCTCAACACCAGTCAGGGGTAGGACTGAAGCTTTCTTT. Translating gives CASSTPVRGRTEAFF.

The chain couples TRBV4-2 to TRBJ2-7, with TRBD1 identical over 9 bases. CDR1 is LGHNA and CDR2 is YNFKEQ in the germline V gene. The CDR3 has 16 amino acids. V lost 3 bases and J lost 7; bases outside the gene matches: 13. The CDR3 loop reads CASSQEATGGTGEQYF. CDR3 nucleotides: TGTGCCAGCAGCCAGGAGGCGACAGGGGGGACCGGGGAGCAGTACTTC.

V and J are TRBV6-5 and TRBJ1-1; D is perhaps TRBD1 (6 bases). V lost 7 bases and J lost 4, with 7 bases in between. The CDR3 is 11 residues long. Germline values: CDR1 MNHEY, CDR2 SVGAGI. The CDR3 region is CASKGVTEAFF. In DNA, the CDR3 is TGTGCCAGCAAGGGGGTCACTGAAGCTTTCTTT.

The CDR3 bases are TGTGCCAGCGTCTGGGACAGGGGAGGTATCGGCAATCAGCCCCAGCATTTT. Translated, it gives CASVWDRGGIGNQPQHF. This sequence joins TRBV5-8 and TRBJ1-5, with 10 bases aligning to TRBD1. V was clipped by 7 bases and J by 2 bases; unmatched bases: 12. Germline CDR1 reads SGHTS; CDR2 reads YDEGEE. The CDR3 runs 17 residues.

This rearrangement joins TRBV30 to TRBJ2-7, with a possible D match to TRBD2 (5 bases). CDR1 and CDR2 from the germline V gene are GTSNPN and SVGIG (reference sequence). This CDR3 is 12 amino acids long. Trimming cost V 5 bases and J 2 bases, with 10 bases left between them. The CDR3 is CAWGLTAYEQYF. The CDR3 DNA is TGTGCCTGGGGACTTACAGCCTACGAGCAGTACTTC. The entire variable domain, with the rest obtained from reference TRBV30 and TRBJ2-7, is as follows: SQTIHQWPATLVQPVGSPLSLECTVEGTSNPNLYWYRQAAGRGLQLLFYSVGIGQISSEVPQNLSASRPQDRQFILSSKKLLLSDSGFYLCAWGLTAYEQYFGPGTRLTVT.

This clone was picked up one time. The V call is TRBV27, the J call TRBJ1-5; the D gene is possibly TRBD1 (6 bases). The germline V and J ends were trimmed by 0 bases and 0 bases, with 15 bases remaining between them. The germline CDR1 and CDR2 sequences are MNHEY and SMNVEV (reference sequence). The CDR3 extends over 18 amino acids. The chain's CDR3 is CASSLSGAGAYSNQPQHF. DNA of the CDR3: TGTGCCAGCAGTTTATCGGGGGCAGGGGCATATAGCAATCAGCCCCAGCATTTT.

The chain carries TRBV5-1 and TRBJ2-1; 8 bases are shared with TRBD2. The CDR3 spans 15 residues. Germline CDR1 reads SGHRS; CDR2 reads YFSETQ. V was clipped by 1 base and J by 6 bases; unmatched bases: 6. The CDR3 here is CASSLRRGAGNEQFF. In nucleotides, the CDR3 is TGCGCCAGCAGCTTGAGGCGGGGGGCCGGCAATGAGCAGTTCTTC. The full variable domain, its missing parts supplied by reference TRBV5-1 and TRBJ2-1, is KAGVTQTPRYLIKTRGQQVTLSCSPISGHRSVSWYQQTPGQGLQFLFEYFSETQRNKGNFPGRFSGRQFSNSRSEMNVSTLELGDSALYLCASSLRRGAGNEQFFGPGTRLTVL.

This chain links TRBV6-4 with TRBJ1-6; D perhaps matches TRBD1 (5 bases). This CDR3 region has 18 residues. Trimming took off 9 bases at V and 0 bases at J, with 21 bases between the two ends. Germline CDR1 is MRHNA and CDR2 is SNTAGT. The CDR3 DNA reads as TGTGCCAGTTCCTTTTTACTTCGACAGAGCTCCTATAATTCACCCCTCCACTTT. Encoded protein: CASSFLLRQSSYNSPLHF.

This clone is a singleton in its sample. The chain joins TRBV4-3 to TRBJ1-6; TRBD1 is a possible D gene (6 bases). CDR1 and CDR2 (germline): LGHNA, YSLEER. V shed 0 bases and J shed 9 bases, with 12 bases lying between them. The CDR3 contains 15 residues. This chain's CDR3 is CASSQETGSGSPLHF. The CDR3 coding sequence is TGCGCCAGCAGCCAAGAAACAGGGTCCGGTTCACCCCTCCACTTT.

The J gene is TRBJ2-1, the V gene TRBV4-1; TRBD2 matches at 13 bases. Per germline, CDR1 MGHRA and CDR2 YSYEKL. V shed 2 bases and J 2 bases; nucleotides not matched to a gene: 6. This CDR3 region has 18 residues. CDR3 in amino acids: CASSQLTSGGPAYNEQFF. The CDR3 nucleotides are TGCGCCAGCAGCCAATTGACTAGCGGGGGGCCGGCCTACAATGAGCAGTTCTTC.

The CDR3 loop is CASSLVRGAAEQFF. The CDR3 region has the DNA TGCGCCAGCAGCTTGGTGCGGGGGGCGGCTGAGCAGTTCTTC. The chain combines TRBV5-1 with TRBJ2-1, with 8 bases lining up with TRBD2. Germline assignment: CDR1 SGHRS and CDR2 YFSETQ. The length of the CDR3 is 14 residues. V was pared by 0 bases and J by 9 bases, with 5 bases of the junction left unmatched.

For the CDR3, the DNA is TGTGCCAGCAGCTTAGCTACGGGAGCCCTGTTTTTT. Its protein is CASSLATGALFF. The chain recombines TRBV7-9 with TRBJ1-4, with D unresolved. V shed 0 bases and J shed 14 bases, with 10 bases lying between them. Looked up from germline, CDR1 is SEHNR and CDR2 is FQNEAQ (reference sequence). The CDR3 loop spans 12 amino acids. Variable domain in full (rest from reference TRBV7-9 and TRBJ1-4): DTGVSQNPRHKITKRGQNVTFRCDPISEHNRLYWYRQTLGQGPEFLTYFQNEAQLEKSRLLSDRFSAERPKGSFSTLEIQRTEQGDSAMYLCASSLATGALFFGSGTQLSVL.

The rearrangement links TRBV15 to TRBJ2-7, with D hard to call. The V gene's germline CDR1 is LNHNV and CDR2 YYDKDF (reference sequence). V was trimmed by 4 bases and J by 0 bases, leaving 13 bases between them. CDR3 length: 15 amino acids. The CDR3 is CATSTLTSGSYEQYF. For the CDR3, the DNA is TGTGCCACCAGCACCCTAACTTCAGGCTCCTACGAGCAGTACTTC.

The chain employs TRBV5-8 and TRBJ1-1; TRBD1 agrees at 9 bases. The CDR3 runs to 15 residues. V dropped 4 bases and J dropped 0; count of bases not matched to a gene: 4. CDR1 is SGHTS and CDR2 is YDEGEE in the germline V gene. CDR3 in DNA: TGTGCCAGCAGCATTGGGACAGGGTTGAACACTGAAGCTTTCTTT. It yields the protein CASSIGTGLNTEAFF.